The clone carrying this T cell receptor beta chain was counted a single time. Germline CDR1 is SGHDT and CDR2 is YYEEEE. After removal of 3 bases from V and 6 bases from J, the junction contained 5 bases not matched to a gene. The CDR3 extends over 13 amino acids. The sample originates from a study of blood T cell repertoires in COVID-19. The wider study: Whether acute or convalescent, the COVID-19 samples came from the United States, Italy and Spain. PBMCs, B-cell-depleted T cells, or T cells provided the cDNA or gDNA that made up the material.

Source study methods: Amplification with reference gene primers provided the estimates of nucleated cell counts. Clones were sequenced by immunoSEQ multiplex PCR, and TCRdb holds only the in-frame ones, with some missing. D and trimming come from the DNA, and the V and J calls and clone size come from that table. Among 150,000 or so clones listed, around four fifths were seen once. Specimen: peripheral blood. The clonotype comes from a woman older than 75 with acute or convalescent COVID-19. The chain couples TRBV5-6 to TRBJ2-7; 8 bases fit TRBD1. The chain's CDR3 is CASSSGQGGEQYF. CDR3 in DNA: TGTGCCAGCAGCTCCGGACAGGGCGGCGAGCAGTACTTC. Full variable domain (missing parts from reference TRBV5-6 and TRBJ2-7): DAGVTQSPTHLIKTRGQQVTLRCSPKSGHDTVSWYQQALGQGPQFIFQYYEEEERQRGNFPDRFSGHQFPNYSSELNVNALLLGDSALYLCASSSGQGGEQYFGPGTRLTVT.